This is a list of T cell receptor beta chains from one sample in a study of OX40 agonist ivuxolimab in advanced cancers. Generated by immunoSEQ multiplex PCR, the TCRdb table keeps only in-frame clones and is missing some. The sample has some 71,000 clones; roughly 88% are singletons. Specimen: CD4+ or CD8+ T cells sorted from blood, collected in a trial of the OX40 agonist ivuxolimab. The origin of the receptors is an adult with an advanced solid tumor such as melanoma, head and neck, liver or kidney cancer. The CDR3 runs from the conserved cysteine through the conserved F or W. The D gene is left open where the match is weak. Clone size, where shown, is once, few, many, or a class for clones that have expanded.

-,TRBV30,TRBD1,TRBJ1-5,CAWDRGGQPQHF,TGTGCCTGGGACAGGGGAGGACAGCCCCAGCATTTT
-,TRBV28,-,TRBJ2-5,CASNIGQTETQYF,TGTGCCAGCAACATCGGACAGACAGAGACCCAGTACTTC
-,TRBV9,TRBD1,TRBJ2-3,CASSRQGPTDTQYF,TGTGCCAGCAGCCGACAGGGACCCACAGATACGCAGTATTTT
once,TRBV18,TRBD1,TRBJ1-1,CASSPDRGYTEAFF,TGTGCCAGCTCACCTGACAGGGGGTACACTGAAGCTTTCTTT
-,TRBV9,-,TRBJ2-7,CASSVDAGRYEQYF,TGTGCCAGCAGCGTAGATGCAGGCCGCTACGAGCAGTACTTC
-,TRBV19,TRBD1,TRBJ2-3,CASSTRDRGYF,TGTGCCAGTAGCACGAGGGACAGGGGGTATTTT
-,TRBV7-3,TRBD1,TRBJ1-5,CASSLMIGQGSSNQPQHF,TGTGCCAGCAGCCTAATGATAGGACAGGGTTCGAGCAATCAGCCCCAGCATTTT
-,TRBV7-3,-,TRBJ1-1,CASSLGAGEAFF,TGTGCCAGCAGCTTGGGCGCTGGTGAAGCTTTCTTT
-,TRBV18,-,TRBJ1-3,CASSPDPGTEGNTIYF,TGTGCCAGCTCACCAGACCCCGGGACGGAGGGAAACACCATATATTTT
once,TRBV6-5,-,TRBJ2-5,CASSRGRTPPQYF,TGTGCCAGCAGCAGGGGACGGACGCCGCCCCAGTACTTC